This record looks at one TCR beta chain sequence and its context. The V and J ends lost 3 bases and 6 bases respectively, with 10 bases between them. The V gene's germline CDR1 is SEHNR and CDR2 FQNEAQ (reference sequence). The CDR3 is made up of 13 amino acids. The sample is drawn from a study of T-cell reconstitution after alpha-beta-depleted transplantation in children. Preparation of the TCRbeta library was carried out with unique molecular identifiers. TCRdb reanalysed the PCR reads using MiXCR and keeps one entry per CDR3 protein. The repertoire includes about 610,000 distinct CDR3 sequences, approximately 10% of them detected once, and about 4.2% sits in the top ten.

The chain combines TRBV7-9 with TRBJ2-3; D gene ambiguous. This receptor was identified in a human donor who donated a stem cell graft to a child with acute myeloid leukemia. Material: PBMCs from the stem cell graft donor, obtained from the stem cell graft. CDR3 DNA: TGTGCCAGCAGCTTTGCCAGGTCCGATACGCAGTATTTT. This codes for CASSFARSDTQYF.